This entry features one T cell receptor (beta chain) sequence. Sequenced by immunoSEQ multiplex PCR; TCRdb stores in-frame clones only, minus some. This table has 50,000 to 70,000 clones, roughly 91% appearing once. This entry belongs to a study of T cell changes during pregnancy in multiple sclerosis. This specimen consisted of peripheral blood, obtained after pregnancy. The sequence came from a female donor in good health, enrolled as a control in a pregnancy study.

The CDR3 loop is CASRTGGRIVGETQYF. CDR3 DNA: TGTGCCAGTCGAACAGGGGGTCGCATAGTAGGAGAGACCCAGTACTTC. The chain links TRBV7-7 to TRBJ2-5; 8 nucleotides match TRBD1. Per germline, CDR1 SSHAT and CDR2 FNYEAQ (reference sequence). The length of the CDR3 is 16 residues. V was clipped by 9 bases and J by 4 bases; unmatched bases: 16.